The clone carrying this T cell receptor beta chain was seen many times. MiXCR, run by TCRdb on the RT-PCR reads, gives a single entry per CDR3 protein. The sample has tens of thousands of distinct CDR3 sequences; approximately 5.2% are singletons. The sample comes from a study of patients and donors after allogeneic stem cell transplantation. The V gene's germline CDR1 is DFQATT and CDR2 SNEGSKA (reference sequence). The CDR3 has 14 amino acids. The V end was cut by 1 base, the J end by 4 bases, with 11 bases between. The chain carries TRBV20-1 and TRBJ1-5; D remains ambiguous. The sequenced sample was blood, either unsorted or a sorted T cell fraction (not recorded which). This receptor was obtained from a human donor who was either an allogeneic HSCT recipient or a stem cell or donor lymphocyte infusion donor (not recorded which). It is not recorded whose cells these are; they may come from a transplant donor. The chain's CDR3 is CSARVGDSNQPQHF. CDR3 coding DNA: TGCAGTGCTAGAGTCGGAGACTCAAATCAGCCCCAGCATTTT.